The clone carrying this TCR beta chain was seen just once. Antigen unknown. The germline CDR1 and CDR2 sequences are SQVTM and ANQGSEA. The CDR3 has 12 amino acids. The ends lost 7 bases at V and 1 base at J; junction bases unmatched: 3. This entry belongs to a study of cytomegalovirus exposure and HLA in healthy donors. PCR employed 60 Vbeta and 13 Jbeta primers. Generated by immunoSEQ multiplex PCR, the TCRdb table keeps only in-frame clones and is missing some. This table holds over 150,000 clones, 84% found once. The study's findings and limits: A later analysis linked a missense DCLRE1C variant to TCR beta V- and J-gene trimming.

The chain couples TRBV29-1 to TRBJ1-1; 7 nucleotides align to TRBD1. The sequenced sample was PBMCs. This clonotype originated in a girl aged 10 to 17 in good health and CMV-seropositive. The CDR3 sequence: CSGGQRNTEAFF. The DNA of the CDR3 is TGCAGCGGGGGACAGAGGAACACTGAAGCTTTCTTT.